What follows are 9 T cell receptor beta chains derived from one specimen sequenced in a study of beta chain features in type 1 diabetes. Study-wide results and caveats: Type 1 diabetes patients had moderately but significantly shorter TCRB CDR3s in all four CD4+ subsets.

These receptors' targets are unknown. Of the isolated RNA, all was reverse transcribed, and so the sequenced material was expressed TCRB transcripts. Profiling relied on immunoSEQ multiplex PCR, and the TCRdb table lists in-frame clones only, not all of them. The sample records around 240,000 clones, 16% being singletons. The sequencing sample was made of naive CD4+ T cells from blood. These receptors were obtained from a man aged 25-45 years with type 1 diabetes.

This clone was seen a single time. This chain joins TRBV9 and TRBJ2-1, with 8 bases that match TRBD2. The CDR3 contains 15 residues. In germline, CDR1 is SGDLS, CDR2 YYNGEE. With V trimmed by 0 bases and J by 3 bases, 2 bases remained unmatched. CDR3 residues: CASSVVAGNYNEQFF. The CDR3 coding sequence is TGTGCCAGCAGCGTAGTAGCGGGAAACTACAATGAGCAGTTCTTC.

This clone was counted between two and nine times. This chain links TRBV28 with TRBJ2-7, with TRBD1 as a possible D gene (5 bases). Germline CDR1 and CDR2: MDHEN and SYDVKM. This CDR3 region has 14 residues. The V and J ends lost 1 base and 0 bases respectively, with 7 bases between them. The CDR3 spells CASSLSGHSYEQYF. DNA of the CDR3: TGTGCCAGCAGTTTATCCGGACACTCCTACGAGCAGTACTTC.

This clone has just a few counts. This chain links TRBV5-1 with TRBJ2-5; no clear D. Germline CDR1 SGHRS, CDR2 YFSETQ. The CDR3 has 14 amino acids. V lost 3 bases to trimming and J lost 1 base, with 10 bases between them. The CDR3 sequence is CASSSRQIQETQYF. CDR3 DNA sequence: TGCGCCAGCAGCTCGCGACAAATCCAAGAGACCCAGTACTTC.

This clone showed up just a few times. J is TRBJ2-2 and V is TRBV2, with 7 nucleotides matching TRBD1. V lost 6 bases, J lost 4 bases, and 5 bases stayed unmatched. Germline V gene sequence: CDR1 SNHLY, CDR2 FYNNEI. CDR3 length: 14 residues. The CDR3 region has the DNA TGTGCCAGCAGACAGGGGCTGAGCACCGGGGAGCTGTTTTTT. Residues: CASRQGLSTGELFF.

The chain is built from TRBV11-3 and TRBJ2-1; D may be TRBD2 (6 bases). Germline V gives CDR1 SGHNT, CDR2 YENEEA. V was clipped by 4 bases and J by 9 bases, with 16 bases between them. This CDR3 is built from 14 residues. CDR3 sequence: CASSSGSSDGEQFF. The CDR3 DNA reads TGTGCCAGCAGCTCAGGTTCTAGCGATGGTGAGCAGTTCTTC.

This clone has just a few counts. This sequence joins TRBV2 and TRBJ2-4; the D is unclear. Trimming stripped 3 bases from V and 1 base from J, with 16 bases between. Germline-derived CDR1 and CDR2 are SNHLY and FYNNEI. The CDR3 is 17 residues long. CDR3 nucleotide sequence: TGTGCCAGCAGTGAGGTAACATACCTTGAGGCCAAAAACATTCAGTACTTC. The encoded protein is CASSEVTYLEAKNIQYF.

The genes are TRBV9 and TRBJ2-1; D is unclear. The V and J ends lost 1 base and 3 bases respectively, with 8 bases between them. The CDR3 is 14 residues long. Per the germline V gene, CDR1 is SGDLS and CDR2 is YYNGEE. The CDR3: CASSVLGFYNEQFF. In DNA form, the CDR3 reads TGTGCCAGCAGCGTATTAGGTTTCTACAATGAGCAGTTCTTC.

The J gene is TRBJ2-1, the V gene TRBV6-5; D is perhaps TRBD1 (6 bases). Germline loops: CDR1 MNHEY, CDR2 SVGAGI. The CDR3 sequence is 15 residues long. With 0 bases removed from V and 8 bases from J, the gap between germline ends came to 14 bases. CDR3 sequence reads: CASSYSSLGAYEQFF. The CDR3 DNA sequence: TGTGCCAGCAGTTACTCGAGCCTGGGGGCCTATGAGCAGTTCTTC.

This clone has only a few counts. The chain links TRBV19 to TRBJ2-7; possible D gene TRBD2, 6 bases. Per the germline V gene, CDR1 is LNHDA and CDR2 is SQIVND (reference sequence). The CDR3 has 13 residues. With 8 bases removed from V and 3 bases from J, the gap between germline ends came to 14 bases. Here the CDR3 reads CASGARDFYEQYF. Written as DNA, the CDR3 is TGTGCCAGTGGGGCTCGGGACTTCTACGAGCAGTACTTC. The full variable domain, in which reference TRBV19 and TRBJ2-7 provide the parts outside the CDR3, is DGGITQSPKYLFRKEGQNVTLSCEQNLNHDAMYWYRQDPGQGLRLIYYSQIVNDFQKGDIAEGYSVSREKKESFPLTVTSAQKNPTAFYLCASGARDFYEQYFGPGTRLTVT.